Below, 22 T cell receptor beta chains from the same sample are listed, as sequenced in a study of OX40 agonist ivuxolimab in advanced cancers. The repertoire was sequenced with immunoSEQ multiplex PCR; TCRdb's copy has only in-frame clones and lacks some. The sample includes about 63,000 clones, approximately 90% of them seen just once. The sample consisted of CD4+ or CD8+ T cells sorted from blood, taken in a trial of the OX40 agonist ivuxolimab. These receptors were obtained from an adult with an advanced solid tumor such as melanoma, head and neck, liver or kidney cancer.

The chain is built from TRBV5-1 and TRBJ2-2, with D possibly matching TRBD1 (5 bases). Deletions cut 1 base from V and 0 bases from J, with 7 bases between. CDR3 length equals 15 residues. The germline CDR1 and CDR2 sequences are SGHRS and YFSETQ. CDR3 amino acids: CASSLNRPNTGELFF. The CDR3, as DNA: TGCGCCAGCAGCTTGAACAGGCCGAACACCGGGGAGCTGTTTTTT.

The rearrangement joins TRBV6-6 to TRBJ2-7, with 14 nucleotides matching TRBD2. The length of the CDR3 is 15 residues. Per germline, CDR1 MNHNY and CDR2 SVGAGI (reference sequence). Germline trimming cut 2 bases from V and 6 bases from J; bases unmatched to any gene: 3. The DNA for the CDR3 is TGTGCCAGCAGTTACCGACTAGCGGGAGGGGGCGAGCAGTACTTC. Amino acids: CASSYRLAGGGEQYF.

This clone is labeled as large. This rearrangement joins TRBV9 to TRBJ2-2, with 8 bases lining up with TRBD1. Germline CDR1 and CDR2: SGDLS and YYNGEE. The CDR3 is made up of 17 amino acids. Trimming took 2 bases from V and 0 from J; bases not matched to a gene: 6. This CDR3 reads CASSVRRDRPNTGELFF. CDR3 DNA: TGTGCCAGCAGCGTGAGACGGGACAGGCCGAACACCGGGGAGCTGTTTTTT.

The rearrangement links TRBV6-5 to TRBJ2-3; a possible D gene is TRBD2 (5 bases). Germline CDR1 is MNHEY and CDR2 is SVGAGI. The V and J ends lost 2 bases and 4 bases respectively, with 13 bases between them. This CDR3 contains 15 residues. The CDR3 sequence is CASSYDPEGADTQYF. The CDR3 DNA follows: TGTGCCAGCAGTTACGACCCTGAGGGAGCAGATACGCAGTATTTT.

This chain connects TRBV7-3 to TRBJ2-3; 14 nucleotides agree with TRBD2. The CDR3 is 16 residues long. V lost 5 bases to trimming and J lost 2 bases; unmatched junction nucleotides: 3. Germline V gene sequence: CDR1 SGHTA, CDR2 FQGTGA. CDR3 sequence (DNA): TGTGCCAGCAGCACGACTAGCGGGAGGGACACAGATACGCAGTATTTT. Its protein product is CASSTTSGRDTDTQYF.

The chain has TRBV7-3 and TRBJ2-3; D uncertain. The V and J ends lost 1 base and 1 base respectively, with 21 bases between them. Germline-derived CDR1 and CDR2 are SGHTA and FQGTGA. The CDR3 covers 19 residues. The CDR3 region has the DNA TGTGCCAGCAGCTTAATACCCTCGGCAGTGCCGTATCGCACAGATACGCAGTATTTT. Translation: CASSLIPSAVPYRTDTQYF.

CDR3 in amino acids: CASRYGVVSYEQYF. The CDR3 DNA sequence: TGCGCCAGCAGATATGGGGTTGTATCCTACGAGCAGTACTTC. The rearrangement uses TRBV5-1 and TRBJ2-7; D remains unclear. This CDR3 contains 14 residues. Trimming removed 5 bases at V and 1 base at J, with 13 bases between. From germline, CDR1 is SGHRS and CDR2 YFSETQ.

The chain couples TRBV2 to TRBJ1-6, with unresolved D. The CDR3 is 12 residues long. Trimming removed 6 bases from V and 8 bases from J, with 8 bases in between. Germline V lookup: CDR1 SNHLY, CDR2 FYNNEI. CDR3 sequence (DNA): TGTGCCAGCAGCCGGGGTGATTCACCCCTCCACTTT. Protein: CASSRGDSPLHF.

The rearrangement uses TRBV6-1 and TRBJ1-2; D not certain. Trimming left V 3 bases short and J 4 bases short, with 12 bases between. This CDR3 is built from 14 residues. Germline V gene data show CDR1 as MNHNS and CDR2 as SASEGT. CDR3 region: CASSDQRNFYGYTF. The CDR3 coding sequence is TGTGCCAGCAGTGACCAGAGGAATTTCTATGGCTACACCTTC.

This clone has only one observation. The V gene is TRBV2, the J gene TRBJ2-3; a weak D match, TRBD2 (7 bases). CDR3 length equals 14 residues. Deletions cut 7 bases from V and 2 bases from J, with 13 bases between. Germline-derived CDR1 and CDR2 are SNHLY and FYNNEI. CDR3: CASTRGPYTDTQYF. The CDR3, as DNA: TGTGCCAGCACGCGGGGGCCTTACACAGATACGCAGTATTTT.

This chain links TRBV28 with TRBJ2-7; 14 bases line up with TRBD2. V lost 5 bases to trimming and J lost 6 bases; unmatched junction nucleotides: 21. The germline CDR1 and CDR2 sequences are MDHEN and SYDVKM. CDR3 size: 20 residues. CDR3 coding DNA: TGTGCCAGCAGTGGGACAGGGACTAGCGGGAGAACATCCCTAATGGCCGAGCAGTACTTC. Amino acid sequence: CASSGTGTSGRTSLMAEQYF.

This clone showed up just once. The chain is built from TRBV28 and TRBJ2-2; the D gene could be TRBD1 or TRBD2 (5 bases each). This CDR3 has 14 amino acids. Germline V gene data show CDR1 as MDHEN and CDR2 as SYDVKM. Trimming pared 5 bases from V and 6 bases from J, leaving 13 bases between. The CDR3: CASSGLGGAGELFF. The DNA for the CDR3 is TGTGCCAGCAGTGGGCTTGGGGGAGCCGGGGAGCTGTTTTTT.

The chain recombines TRBV10-3 with TRBJ1-1; 8 nucleotides line up with TRBD1. The V gene end was trimmed by 6 bases and the J gene end by 1 base; junction bases not matched to a gene: 10. This CDR3 has 16 amino acids. The germline V gene encodes CDR1 ENHRY and CDR2 SYGVKD. The CDR3 sequence is CAISQGAQWENTEAFF. The CDR3 nucleotides are TGTGCCATCAGCCAGGGGGCGCAGTGGGAGAACACTGAAGCTTTCTTT.

The J gene is TRBJ2-5, the V gene TRBV6-5, with 8 bases fitting TRBD2. V trimming: 4 bases; J trimming: 4 bases; junction bases outside the gene matches: 5. This CDR3 contains 14 residues. Germline assignment: CDR1 MNHEY and CDR2 SVGAGI. The CDR3 spells CASSSVGLAETQYF. CDR3 DNA: TGTGCCAGCAGTTCAGTCGGACTAGCAGAGACCCAGTACTTC.

The chain is built from TRBV5-1 and TRBJ2-3, with 7 bases that match TRBD2. Trimming took 5 bases from V and 0 from J; bases not matched to a gene: 3. Germline values: CDR1 SGHRS, CDR2 YFSETQ. CDR3 length: 14 amino acids. In DNA form, the CDR3 reads TGCGCCAGCAGGGAGGGAGGGAGCACAGATACGCAGTATTTT. Protein: CASREGGSTDTQYF.

This clone has only a few counts. The chain carries TRBV7-2 and TRBJ2-1, with TRBD1 identical over 8 bases. Per germline, CDR1 SGHTA and CDR2 FQGNSA. The CDR3 spans 14 residues. V lost 5 bases, J lost 7 bases, and 7 bases stayed unmatched. Here the CDR3 reads CASSLGTGFNEQFF. DNA for the CDR3: TGTGCCAGCAGCCTCGGGACAGGTTTTAATGAGCAGTTCTTC. Combining the CDR3 with reference TRBV7-2 and TRBJ2-1 gives the whole variable domain GAGVSQSPSNKVTEKGKDVELRCDPISGHTALYWYRQSLGQGLEFLIYFQGNSAPDKSGLPSDRFSAERTGGSVSTLTIQRTQQEDSAVYLCASSLGTGFNEQFFGPGTRLTVL.

This clone appeared a few times. This sequence joins TRBV27 and TRBJ1-1; the match to TRBD1 covers 10 bases. The germline V gene has CDR1 MNHEY and CDR2 SMNVEV (reference sequence). The trim removed 5 bases at V and 5 bases at J, leaving 5 bases unmatched. The CDR3 extends over 14 amino acids. Here the CDR3 reads CASSDRGPRTEAFF. As DNA, the CDR3 is TGTGCCAGCAGTGACAGGGGGCCCAGGACTGAAGCTTTCTTT.

The CDR3: CASSLDPGALGKLFF. Here the CDR3 DNA reads TGTGCCAGCAGCTTGGATCCGGGGGCGCTGGGAAAACTGTTTTTT. This chain links TRBV5-5 with TRBJ1-4; weak D call: TRBD1 (6 bases). The V gene lost 0 bases and the J gene lost 10 bases, with 16 bases spanning the gap. CDR3 length: 15 amino acids. CDR1 is SGHKS and CDR2 is YYEKEE in the germline V gene (reference sequence).

The chain carries TRBV6-5 and TRBJ2-5; 7 bases map to TRBD2. Germline values: CDR1 MNHEY, CDR2 SVGAGI. V gave up 5 bases and J gave up 0 bases; unmatched junction bases: 3. This CDR3 is 14 amino acids long. The CDR3 loop is CASSRLAHQETQYF. CDR3 nucleotide sequence: TGTGCCAGCAGTAGACTAGCCCACCAAGAGACCCAGTACTTC.

The chain has TRBV18 and TRBJ1-1; D possibly corresponds to TRBD1 (5 bases). The CDR3 is 11 amino acids. Germline V CDR1 and CDR2: KGHSH, LQKENI. Trimming shortened V by 5 bases and J by 7 bases, and 8 bases separated the two germline ends. CDR3 loop: CASSSRVEAFF. The CDR3 DNA reads as TGTGCCAGCTCATCCAGGGTTGAAGCTTTCTTT.

The V call is TRBV6-1, the J call TRBJ1-5; the D gene is possibly TRBD1 (6 bases). The germline V gene has CDR1 MNHNS and CDR2 SASEGT. The CDR3 spans 14 residues. The ends were cut back, 2 bases at V and 9 bases at J, with 14 bases in the middle. CDR3 sequence (DNA): TGTGCCAGCAGTGAATCAAGGGGGATGGGGCCCCAGCATTTT. Residues: CASSESRGMGPQHF.

The V call is TRBV29-1, the J call TRBJ2-7, with TRBD2 as a possible D gene (6 bases). Trimming removed 4 bases from V and 6 bases from J, with 19 bases in between. Germline CDR1 and CDR2: SQVTM and ANQGSEA. This CDR3 region has 14 residues. The CDR3 reads CSVVGGEEWGEQYF. CDR3 nucleotide sequence: TGCAGCGTTGTCGGCGGGGAGGAGTGGGGCGAGCAGTACTTC.